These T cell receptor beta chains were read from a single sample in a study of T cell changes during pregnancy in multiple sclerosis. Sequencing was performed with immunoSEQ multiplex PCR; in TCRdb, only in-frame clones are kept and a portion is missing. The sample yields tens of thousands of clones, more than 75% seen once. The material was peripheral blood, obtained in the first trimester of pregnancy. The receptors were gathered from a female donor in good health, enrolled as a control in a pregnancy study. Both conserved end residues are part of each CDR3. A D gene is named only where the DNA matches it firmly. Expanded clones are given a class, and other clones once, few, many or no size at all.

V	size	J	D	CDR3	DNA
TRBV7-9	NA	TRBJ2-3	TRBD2	CASSPTSGGEDTQYF	TGTGCCAGCAGCCCGACTAGCGGGGGGGAAGATACGCAGTATTTT
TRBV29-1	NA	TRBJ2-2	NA	CSAGQPSNTGELFF	TGCAGCGCCGGACAGCCTTCGAACACCGGGGAGCTGTTTTTT
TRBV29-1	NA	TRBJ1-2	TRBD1	CSVRQGFDYGYTF	TGCAGCGTCCGACAGGGCTTCGACTATGGCTACACCTTC
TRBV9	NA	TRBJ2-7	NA	CASSVEGGEQYF	TGTGCCAGCAGCGTAGAAGGAGGCGAGCAGTACTTC
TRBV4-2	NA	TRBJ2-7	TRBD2	CASSQDVAGAYSYEQYF	TGTGCCAGCAGCCAAGATGTAGCGGGGGCATACTCCTACGAGCAGTACTTC
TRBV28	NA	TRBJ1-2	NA	CASSLRGSQILSYGYTF	TGTGCCAGCAGTTTAAGGGGCAGTCAAATCCTGTCCTATGGCTACACCTTC
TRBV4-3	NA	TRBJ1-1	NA	CASSLGGGDTEAFF	TGCGCCAGCAGCCTCGGGGGGGGAGACACTGAAGCTTTCTTT
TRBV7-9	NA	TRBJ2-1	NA	CASSLAGGRDSYNEQFF	TGTGCCAGCAGCTTAGCCGGGGGGCGGGATTCCTACAATGAGCAGTTCTTC
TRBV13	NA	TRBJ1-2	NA	CASSPNRYGYTF	TGTGCCAGCAGCCCCAACCGGTATGGCTACACCTTC
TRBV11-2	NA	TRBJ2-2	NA	CASSSRLRGMNTGELFF	TGTGCCAGCAGCTCCAGGTTACGGGGGATGAACACCGGGGAGCTGTTTTTT
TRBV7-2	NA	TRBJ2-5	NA	CASSLKQGGPGTQYF	TGTGCCAGCAGCTTAAAACAGGGAGGGCCAGGGACCCAGTACTTC
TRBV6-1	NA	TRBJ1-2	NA	CASSRISLGYTF	TGTGCCAGCAGCCGTATCTCCCTTGGCTACACCTTC
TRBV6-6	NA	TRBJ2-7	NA	CASRTGEDFSYEQYF	TGTGCCAGCAGAACGGGGGAGGACTTCTCCTACGAGCAGTACTTC
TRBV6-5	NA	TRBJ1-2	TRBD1	CASTQGASGYGYTF	TGTGCCAGCACCCAGGGGGCATCGGGCTATGGCTACACCTTC
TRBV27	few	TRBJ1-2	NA	CASSLLGGRGGYTF	TGTGCCAGCAGTTTATTGGGGGGACGGGGCGGCTACACCTTC
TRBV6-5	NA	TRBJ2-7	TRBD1	CASSFGRTGPGEQYF	TGTGCCAGCAGTTTCGGCCGGACAGGGCCGGGCGAGCAGTACTTC
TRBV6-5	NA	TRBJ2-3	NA	CASSYTAGAAGDTQYF	TGTGCCAGCAGTTACACGGCGGGGGCCGCGGGAGATACGCAGTATTTT
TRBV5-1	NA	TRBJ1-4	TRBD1	CASSSIQGAGEKLFF	TGCGCCAGCAGCTCAATTCAGGGGGCAGGAGAAAAACTGTTTTTT
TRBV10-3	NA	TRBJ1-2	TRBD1	CAISSPDRDYGYTF	TGTGCCATCAGCTCACCTGACAGGGACTATGGCTACACCTTC
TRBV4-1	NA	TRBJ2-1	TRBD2	CASSPTGGRQVGNEQFF	TGCGCCAGCAGCCCCACGGGGGGGAGGCAAGTCGGCAATGAGCAGTTCTTC
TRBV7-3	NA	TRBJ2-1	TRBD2	CASSVTSGGRNEQFF	TGTGCCAGCAGCGTTACTAGCGGTGGAAGGAATGAGCAGTTCTTC
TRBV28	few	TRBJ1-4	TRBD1	CASSLRRDRVATNEKLFF	TGTGCCAGCAGTTTAAGAAGGGACAGAGTTGCAACTAATGAAAAACTGTTTTTT
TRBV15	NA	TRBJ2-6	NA	CATSREGAGANVLTF	TGTGCCACCAGCAGAGAAGGGGCGGGGGCCAACGTCCTGACTTTC
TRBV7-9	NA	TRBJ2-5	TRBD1	CASSERQGQETQYF	TGTGCCAGCAGCGAGAGACAGGGGCAAGAGACCCAGTACTTC
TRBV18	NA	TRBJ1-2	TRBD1	CASSKGTEGGYTF	TGTGCCAGCTCAAAGGGGACAGAAGGTGGCTACACCTTC
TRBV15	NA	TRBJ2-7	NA	CATSRELQGYEQYF	TGTGCCACCAGCAGGGAATTACAGGGTTACGAGCAGTACTTC
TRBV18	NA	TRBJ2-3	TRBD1	CASSQWDRVGTDTQYF	TGTGCCAGCTCACAATGGGACAGGGTCGGGACAGATACGCAGTATTTT
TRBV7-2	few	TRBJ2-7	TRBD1	CASSFQIGGQGAYEQYF	TGTGCCAGCAGCTTTCAAATTGGTGGACAGGGGGCCTACGAGCAGTACTTC
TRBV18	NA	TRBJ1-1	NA	CASSPRQNTEAFF	TGTGCCAGCTCACCACGACAGAACACTGAAGCTTTCTTT
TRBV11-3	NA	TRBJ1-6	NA	CASSLDPRSSYNSPLHF	TGTGCCAGCAGCTTAGACCCCCGGAGCTCCTATAATTCACCCCTCCACTTT
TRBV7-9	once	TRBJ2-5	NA	CASGFWEEETQYF	TGTGCCAGCGGTTTCTGGGAGGAGGAGACCCAGTACTTC
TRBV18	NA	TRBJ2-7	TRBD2	CASSPGTTREQYF	TGTGCCAGCTCACCAGGGACTACACGCGAGCAGTACTTC
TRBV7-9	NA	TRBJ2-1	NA	CASSPQWNEQFF	TGTGCCAGCAGCCCTCAGTGGAATGAGCAGTTCTTC
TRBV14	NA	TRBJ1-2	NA	CASSQDGYYGYTF	TGTGCCAGCAGCCAAGACGGGTACTATGGCTACACCTTC
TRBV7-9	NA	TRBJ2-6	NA	CASSGRGRVWSGANVLTF	TGTGCCAGCAGCGGTAGGGGCAGGGTTTGGTCTGGGGCCAACGTCCTGACTTTC
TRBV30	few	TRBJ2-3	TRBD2	CARGGAGGTDTQYF	TGTGCCCGTGGAGGGGCGGGGGGCACAGATACGCAGTATTTT
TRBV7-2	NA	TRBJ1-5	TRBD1	CASSLAGTGNNQPQHF	TGTGCCAGCAGCTTAGCGGGGACAGGGAACAATCAGCCCCAGCATTTT
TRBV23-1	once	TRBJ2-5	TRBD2	CASSRLWAGLAMKTQYF	TGCGCCAGCAGTCGGCTCTGGGCCGGACTAGCGATGAAGACCCAGTACTTC
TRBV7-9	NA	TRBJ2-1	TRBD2	CASRGLAGSSSYNEQFF	TGTGCCAGCAGGGGACTAGCGGGATCTAGCTCCTACAATGAGCAGTTCTTC
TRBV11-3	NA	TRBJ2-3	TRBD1	CASSWSTGIRTDTQYF	TGTGCCAGCAGCTGGTCGACAGGGATCCGCACAGATACGCAGTATTTT
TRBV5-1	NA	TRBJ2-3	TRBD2	CASSLSGSKKDTQYF	TGCGCCAGCAGCTTAAGCGGGAGCAAGAAAGATACGCAGTATTTT
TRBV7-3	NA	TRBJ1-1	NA	CASSLQKNTEAFF	TGTGCCAGCAGCTTACAGAAGAACACTGAAGCTTTCTTT
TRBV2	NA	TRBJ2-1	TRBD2	CASIEREEGEQFF	TGTGCCAGCATCGAGCGGGAGGAAGGTGAGCAGTTCTTC
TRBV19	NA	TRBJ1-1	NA	CASIGGPGEAFF	TGTGCCAGTATCGGGGGGCCAGGTGAAGCTTTCTTT
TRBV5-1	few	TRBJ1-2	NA	CASSLSAGLYYGYTF	TGCGCCAGCAGCTTGTCAGCAGGTTTATACTATGGCTACACCTTC
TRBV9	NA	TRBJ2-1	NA	CASSVAGESYNEQFF	TGTGCCAGCAGCGTAGCGGGAGAGTCCTACAATGAGCAGTTCTTC
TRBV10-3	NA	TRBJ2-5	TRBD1	CAISRTGGETQYF	TGTGCCATCAGTAGGACAGGGGGGGAGACCCAGTACTTC
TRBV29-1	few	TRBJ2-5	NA	CSVEGGQGGWQETQYF	TGCAGCGTTGAAGGAGGGCAGGGAGGATGGCAAGAGACCCAGTACTTC
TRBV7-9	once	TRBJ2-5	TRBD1	CASSSGTGGGEETQYF	TGTGCCAGCAGCTCTGGGACAGGGGGCGGGGAAGAGACCCAGTACTTC
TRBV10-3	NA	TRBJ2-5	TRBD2	CAMGGNQETQYF	TGTGCCATGGGGGGGAACCAAGAGACCCAGTACTTC
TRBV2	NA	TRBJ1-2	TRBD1	CASSPDRGPGYGYTF	TGTGCCAGCAGTCCAGACAGGGGGCCGGGCTATGGCTACACCTTC
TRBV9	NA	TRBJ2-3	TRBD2	CASSVTSGRTDTQYF	TGTGCCAGCAGCGTAACTAGCGGGAGGACAGATACGCAGTATTTT
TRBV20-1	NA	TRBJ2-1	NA	CSPNPGNEQFF	TGCAGTCCGAACCCGGGCAATGAGCAGTTCTTC
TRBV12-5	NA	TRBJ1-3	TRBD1	CASGFGQGTTLNTIYF	TGTGCTAGTGGTTTCGGACAGGGTACCACGTTAAACACCATATATTTT
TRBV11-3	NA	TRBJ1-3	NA	CASSPGSGNTIYF	TGTGCCAGCAGCCCCGGGTCTGGAAACACCATATATTTT
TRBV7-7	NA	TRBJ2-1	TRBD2	CASSRVLAESDEQFF	TGTGCCAGCAGCCGTGTTCTAGCGGAAAGCGATGAGCAGTTCTTC